This passage covers 7 T cell receptor beta chains from one sample sequenced in a study of blood T cell repertoires in COVID-19. Only in-frame clones appear in the TCRdb table, and some are missing; sequencing was by immunoSEQ multiplex PCR. The sample contains tens of thousands of clones, around 78% of which appear only once. The sequenced sample was peripheral blood. These receptors all come from a human donor in a cohort sampled during active COVID-19.

The rearrangement links TRBV10-3 to TRBJ1-5; D uncertain. V was pared by 3 bases and J by 7 bases, with 7 bases between. Germline assignment: CDR1 ENHRY and CDR2 SYGVKD. The CDR3 sequence is 12 residues long. CDR3: CAISDVGQPQHF. CDR3 DNA: TGTGCCATCAGTGACGTCGGGCAGCCCCAGCATTTT.

This clone was detected once. The chain has TRBV27 and TRBJ2-7, with TRBD1 identical over 8 bases. There are 13 residues in the CDR3. The V gene's germline CDR1 is MNHEY and CDR2 SMNVEV (reference sequence). Trimming removed 2 bases from V and 6 bases from J; junction bases left unmatched: 3. The CDR3: CASSLGQGGEQYV. CDR3 nucleotide sequence: TGTGCCAGCAGTTTAGGACAGGGAGGCGAGCAGTACGTC.

Only one count was recorded for this clone. V is TRBV28 and J is TRBJ1-3; no firm D call. Trimming removed 3 bases from V and 0 bases from J, with 9 bases in between. CDR3 size: 15 residues. CDR1 and CDR2 from the germline V gene are MDHEN and SYDVKM. Written as DNA, the CDR3 is TGTGCCAGCAGTTTGAACAGTAACTCTGGAAACACCATATATTTT. It translates to CASSLNSNSGNTIYF.

This clone came up a few times. The identical CDR3 is also encoded by other nucleotide sequences in the sample. The chain employs TRBV6-1 and TRBJ1-2; D gene ambiguous. Germline assignment: CDR1 MNHNS and CDR2 SASEGT. Trimming stripped 3 bases from V and 4 bases from J, with 9 bases between. The CDR3 is 13 residues long. CDR3 sequence reads: CASSEGAGYGYTF. CDR3 DNA: TGTGCCAGCAGTGAGGGAGCAGGCTATGGCTACACCTTC.

This sequence joins TRBV6-2 or TRBV6-3 and TRBJ2-7, with 10 positions matching TRBD1. Germline V gives CDR1 MNHEY, CDR2 SVGEGT. Trimming took 0 bases from V and 6 from J; bases not matched to a gene: 14. The CDR3 consists of 18 residues. The CDR3 nucleotides are TGTGCCAGCAGTTACTCACTCAAGTCGGGACAGGGGTCGGGCGAGCAGTACGTC. Protein sequence: CASSYSLKSGQGSGEQYV.

This chain uses TRBV5-1 with TRBJ2-7, with TRBD1 identical over 10 bases. The V gene's germline CDR1 is SGHRS and CDR2 YFSETQ. The CDR3 has 15 residues. Trimming removed 5 bases from V and 2 bases from J; junction bases left unmatched: 7. The CDR3, as DNA: TGCGCCAGCAGTGCAACCGGGACAGGGGCCTACGAGCAGTACTTC. Amino acid sequence: CASSATGTGAYEQYF.

V and J are TRBV5-8 and TRBJ1-1; D gene unclear. Per germline, CDR1 SGHTS and CDR2 YDEGEE. CDR3 size: 12 residues. V gave up 4 bases and J gave up 11 bases, with 15 bases separating them. The CDR3, as DNA: TGTGCCAGCAGCACTGACGGCGGGAGGGCTTTCTTT. As protein: CASSTDGGRAFF.